This TCR beta chain is from a study of blood T cell repertoires in COVID-19 (dated by TCRdb to about 2020). With regard to the full study: Samples covering the acute and convalescent phases of COVID-19 were provided by collaborators in the United States, Italy and Spain. The prospective study material was composed of cDNA or gDNA derived from T cells, B-cell-depleted T cells, or PBMCs. Deeply sampled blood TCRbeta repertoires from subjects exposed to, actively infected with, or recovered from COVID-19 were included in the dataset. The repertoires were released in a freely available public database intended as a resource for research on the immune response to SARS-CoV-2. The samples were drawn from the first 160 participants of the ongoing ImmuneRACE study and from 1,254 subjects provided by 6 global collaborators. Sample metadata almost always included a de-identified subject ID, COVID-19 status, age in years and sex. Where available, HLA class I and class II types were obtained from metadata supplied by the sample provider rather than from assay-based typing. Study-level results and caveats: Clinical and demographic metadata were provided uncurated, with the amount varying by source and participant.

Samples from volunteer blood donors who had recovered from COVID-19 were contributed by a second Seattle source. The collaborating institutions used their own protocols to collect whole blood in K2EDTA tubes. For TCRbeta analysis, collaborators shipped samples in one of three forms: frozen whole blood, isolated PBMCs, or DNA extracted from either of those sample types. The immunoSEQ Assay, a bias-controlled multiplex PCR, was used to amplify TCRbeta CDR3 regions from genomic DNA. Processing in the source paper ran as follows. The number of nucleated cells in each sample was estimated from the amplification of reference gene primers within the assay. To quantify the absolute abundance of each unique TCRbeta CDR3 rearrangement, sequence reads were collapsed and filtered. Productive Simpson clonality was computed per sample as the square root of Simpson's diversity index over productive rearrangements. The table comes from immuneACCESS by way of TCRdb, which keeps in-frame sequences with V and J called. Part of the clones is missing from these tables; in studies checked, under half for an unresolved V gene and the rest for unknown reasons. D and trimming come from the DNA, and the V and J calls and clone size come from that table. This sample comprises 250,000 to 350,000 clones, over 75% of them detected only once. The ten largest clones capture about 8% of the sample.

Relative to germline, V is 3 bases shorter and J is 9 bases shorter, with 12 bases between their ends. The CDR3 runs 12 amino acids, cysteine and phenylalanine included. Only the CDR3 part of the read is kept: 36 bases, read in frame from the first base. From the germline V gene, CDR1 is WSHSY and CDR2 is SAAADI. This clone turned up a few times. Its antigen specificity is not known. Base-call qualities are not available, and no considerably larger clone is one nucleotide away. The V and J segments used are TRBV10-2 and TRBJ2-7; the D gene is not confidently resolved. Sequencing was carried out using peripheral blood. This clonotype was obtained from a woman between 45 and 65 years old who had recovered from COVID-19. The CDR3 loop reads CASSDGRNMQYF. The nucleotides read TGCGCCAGCAGTGATGGCAGGAATATGCAGTACTTC.